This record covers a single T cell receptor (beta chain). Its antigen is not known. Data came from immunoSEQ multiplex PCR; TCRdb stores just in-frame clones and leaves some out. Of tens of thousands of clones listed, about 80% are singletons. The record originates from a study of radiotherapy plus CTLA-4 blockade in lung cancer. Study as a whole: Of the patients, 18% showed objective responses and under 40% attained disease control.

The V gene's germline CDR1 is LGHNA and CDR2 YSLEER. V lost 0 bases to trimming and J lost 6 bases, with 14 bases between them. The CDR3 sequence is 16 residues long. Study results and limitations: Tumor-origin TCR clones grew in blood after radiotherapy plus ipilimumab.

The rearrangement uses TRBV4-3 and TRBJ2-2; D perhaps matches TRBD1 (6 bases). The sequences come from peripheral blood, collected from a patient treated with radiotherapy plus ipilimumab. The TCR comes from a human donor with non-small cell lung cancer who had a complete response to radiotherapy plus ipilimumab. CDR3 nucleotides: TGCGCCAGCAGCCAAGATGGAACAGGGACCTCCGGGGAGCTGTTTTTT. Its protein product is CASSQDGTGTSGELFF.